The next 4 T cell receptor beta chains were all read from a single sample in a study of shared clonotypes between healthy human individuals. Measured with immunoSEQ multiplex PCR; TCRdb has only the in-frame clones, and not every one. The sample lists around 750,000 clones; 74% were seen once. The sequenced sample consisted of memory CD4+ T cells sorted from blood. Subset indicated: CD45RA-negative fraction. These receptors originate from a woman aged 25 to 45 in good health.

As DNA, the CDR3 is TGTGCCAGTAGTATGTTGTCTCGAAGAGGGGATGCTTTCTTT. It encodes CASSMLSRRGDAFF. V and J are TRBV19 and TRBJ1-1; possible D gene TRBD1, 5 bases. Germline loops: CDR1 LNHDA, CDR2 SQIVND (reference sequence). The ends were cut back, 3 bases at V and 11 bases at J, with 19 bases in the middle. CDR3 length: 14 residues. Full variable domain (missing parts from reference TRBV19 and TRBJ1-1): DGGITQSPKYLFRKEGQNVTLSCEQNLNHDAMYWYRQDPGQGLRLIYYSQIVNDFQKGDIAEGYSVSREKKESFPLTVTSAQKNPTAFYLCASSMLSRRGDAFFGQGTRLTVV.

The rearrangement uses TRBV6-1 and TRBJ2-1; no clear D. The germline CDR1 and CDR2 sequences are MNHNS and SASEGT. V dropped 2 bases and J dropped 9 bases, with 5 bases sitting between them. The CDR3 covers 11 residues. The CDR3 coding sequence is TGTGCCAGCAGTGAATGGCGTGAGCAGTTCTTC. Its translation is CASSEWREQFF.

This chain uses TRBV28 with TRBJ2-5, with D perhaps matching TRBD1 or TRBD2 (6 bases each). From germline, CDR1 is MDHEN and CDR2 SYDVKM. Deletions cut 4 bases from V and 5 bases from J, with 17 bases between. This CDR3 has 15 residues. The CDR3 coding sequence is TGTGCCAGCAGTTCCCCCCCCGGGGGCAGGGAGACCCAGTACTTC. The encoded protein is CASSSPPGGRETQYF.

V is TRBV5-4 and J is TRBJ2-7, with D uncertain. The germline V gene has CDR1 SGHNT and CDR2 YYREEE (reference sequence). V lost 3 bases, J lost 7 bases, and 11 bases lay in between. This CDR3 spans 12 amino acids. DNA of the CDR3: TGTGCCAGCAGCTATCGCCTCGGGGAGCAGTACTTC. Residues: CASSYRLGEQYF.